This TCR beta chain was observed in a study of T cells in Graves' hyperthyroidism and ophthalmopathy (dated by TCRdb to the late 2010s). A note on the overall study: Peripheral blood was sampled at the time of initial diagnosis, prior to any treatment. According to the paper, TCR Vbeta CDR3 sequencing was carried out on 135 peripheral blood samples, which came from fewer than 50 ophthalmopathy, roughly 75 hyperthyroidism and around 17 progressor patients. The study also compared thyroid tissue and blood T-cell repertoires from several Graves' hyperthyroidism patients. The approximately 95 discovery patients were divided at random into training and test sets in a 7:3 ratio. To identify distinguishing TCR V-J signatures, a discovery cohort of some 99 patients was used, comprising 43 with Graves' ophthalmopathy and approximately 58 with stable Graves' hyperthyroidism. Whether ophthalmopathy could be predicted prospectively was tested in an independent validation cohort made up of under 20 hyperthyroidism patients plus 17 patients who later progressed to ophthalmopathy. After blood sampling, hyperthyroidism patients were treated with methimazole at a starting dose of 30 mg daily, and ophthalmopathy patients were treated with high-dose intravenous methylprednisolone.

There are a few counts of this clonotype. Its antigen is currently not known. No base quality values were provided; no much bigger clone lies one nucleotide off. Ophthalmopathy patients had moderately to severely active disease, Clinical Activity Score of at least 3, NOSPECS grade of at least 4, and duration under 3 months. Patients with uncontrolled infections, other autoimmune diseases, pregnancy or lactation were excluded. Diagnoses relied on clinical symptoms, serum thyroxine and TRAb, thyroid ultrasound and orbital computed tomography. PBMCs were isolated from 7.5 to 10 ml of fresh peripheral blood by Ficoll-Paque density gradient centrifugation. Trizol reagent was used to extract total RNA, and RNA quality was then checked on an Agilent 2100 Bioanalyzer. The investigation overall reported the following: In validation, the model predicted progression to ophthalmopathy with about 71% sensitivity and over 72% specificity, a median of 6.5 months before onset. In cross-validation, a model built on a 13 V-J signature told ophthalmopathy apart from stable hyperthyroidism with 85% to 90% sensitivity and about 81% specificity, and in testing the same model reached 80%/75%. Blood samples also contained most of the expanded thyroid clonotypes (frequency above 0.001), which suggests that blood repertoires may reflect thyroid immune responses. Sample size was not statistically predetermined, and investigators were not blinded to group allocation.

At the junction V is shortened by 5 bases and J by 9 bases; bases outside the gene matches: 8. The CDR3 starts with the cysteine, ends with the phenylalanine, and has 14 residues. The kept DNA is CDR3 alone, 42 bases in frame from the first base. From the germline V gene, CDR1 is SGHTA and CDR2 is FQGNSA. The TCR beta CDR3 regions were amplified from RNA transcripts. A first-round RT-PCR of the TCR CDR3 used the HTBI primer set with the Qiagen OneStep RT-PCR kit. A second multiplex PCR round built the libraries, followed by size selection and purification. The libraries were sequenced on an Illumina HiSeq2000 using paired-end 100 bp reads. For the original study's pipeline: SOAPnuke was used to process the raw data, removing reads that contained adapters or uncalled bases, had a mean Phred below 15, or lacked an exact match to the constant primer or identifier. COPE v1.2.5 was used to merge high-quality paired reads, and clonotypes were defined as unique nucleotide sequences. Clonotypes were aligned to IMGT TRBV, TRBD and TRBJ reference segments using MiTCR v1.1. The analysis included only V-J combinations with a frequency above 0.0001, which together covered approximately 99% of the repertoires. A TCS score was defined as the ratio between F50 (clonal expansion) and ExV (chaos), using BLOSUM62-based TCRdist between CDR3 peptides within each V-J. Welch's t-statistics and random forest reduced fewer than 600 V-J features to around 14, which were used in a naive Bayes classifier (R e1071). TCRdb reanalyzed the raw reads on its own, using fastp at Q25 for trimming and MiXCR for clone calling, and kept in-frame beta chains. Rows are combined by CDR3 protein, so each entry shows the most common genes and DNA. The V and J calls and clone size come from TCRdb's table, not from the authors' own analysis. Across this sample there are hundreds of thousands of distinct CDR3 sequences, with over 15% seen only once. The ten most abundant clones make up roughly 50% of the sample.

This clonotype originated in an older woman with Graves' ophthalmopathy. Source material: blood. This receptor chain uses TRBV7-2 and TRBJ1-3, with 9 junctional bases fitting TRBD1. The CDR3 loop reads CASSPGQGLITIYF. In nucleotides, the sequence is TGTGCCAGCAGCCCGGGACAGGGTCTTATCACCATATATTTT.